These 3 T cell receptor beta chains share one sample of origin, sequenced in a study of shared T cell receptors in the human thymus. TCRdb's copy holds only in-frame clones and misses some; the assay was immunoSEQ multiplex PCR. The table lists about 730,000 clones, 75% to 90% of them singletons, with roughly 0.01% in the top ten. A further study also used this sample, focusing on human thymus T cells.

Input material: thymocytes. Every receptor here comes from a girl under three years old with a congenital heart defect.

The chain links TRBV7-9 to TRBJ1-1, with D tentatively TRBD1 (5 bases). Trimming pared 0 bases from V and 3 bases from J, leaving 8 bases between. The CDR3 runs 14 residues. Germline-derived CDR1 and CDR2 are SEHNR and FQNEAQ (reference sequence). The CDR3 here is CASSLAGRDTEAFF. The CDR3 coding sequence is TGTGCCAGCAGCTTAGCGGGCAGGGACACTGAAGCTTTCTTT.

This clone was seen a single time. This rearrangement joins TRBV2 to TRBJ1-1; the D is unclear. V shed 7 bases and J shed 8 bases, with 17 bases lying between them. Germline V lookup: CDR1 SNHLY, CDR2 FYNNEI. There are 13 residues in the CDR3. CDR3 nucleotides: TGTGCCAGCATTGTATTGCAGTCTCAAGAAGCTTTCTTT. It encodes CASIVLQSQEAFF.

The J gene is TRBJ2-1, the V gene TRBV10-3; 11 bases map to TRBD2. The CDR3 is 18 amino acids. CDR1 and CDR2 from the germline V gene are ENHRY and SYGVKD. The ends lost 4 bases at V and 0 bases at J; junction bases unmatched: 8. The chain's CDR3 is CAISGEASGGLSYNEQFF. CDR3 bases: TGTGCCATCAGTGGGGAGGCTAGCGGGGGGCTCTCCTACAATGAGCAGTTCTTC.